This paragraph reports one T cell receptor beta chain. This specimen comes from a study of shared clonotypes between healthy human individuals. Sequencing was performed with immunoSEQ multiplex PCR; in TCRdb, only in-frame clones are kept and a portion is missing. The sample has roughly 2.2 million clones, 80% to 95% seen once. The CDR3 covers 15 residues. Germline trimming cut 2 bases from V and 4 bases from J; bases unmatched to any gene: 3. The germline gives CDR1 SGHDN, CDR2 FVKESK. Input material: naive CD4+ T cells from PBMCs. The subset: CD45RA+ positively selected. This sequence originates from a man between 18 and 29 years old in good health. Some clones in this sample may be carry-over from other donors' samples. The genes are TRBV14 and TRBJ1-2; 11 bases align to TRBD1. Here the CDR3 DNA reads TGTGCCAGCAGCCAATTGGGACAGGGGGGCTATGGCTACACCTTC. Its protein product is CASSQLGQGGYGYTF. Variable domain in full (rest from reference TRBV14 and TRBJ1-2): EAGVTQFPSHSVIEKGQTVTLRCDPISGHDNLYWYRRVMGKEIKFLLHFVKESKQDESGMPNNRFLAERTGGTYSTLKVQPAELEDSGVYFCASSQLGQGGYGYTFGSGTRLTVV.